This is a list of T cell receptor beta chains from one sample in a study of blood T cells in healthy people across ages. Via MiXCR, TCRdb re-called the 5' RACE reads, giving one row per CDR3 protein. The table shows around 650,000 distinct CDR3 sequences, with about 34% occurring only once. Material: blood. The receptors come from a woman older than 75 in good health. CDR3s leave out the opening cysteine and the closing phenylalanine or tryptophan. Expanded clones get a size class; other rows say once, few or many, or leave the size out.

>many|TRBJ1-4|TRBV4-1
ASSHGRTNEKLF
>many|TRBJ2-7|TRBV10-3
AIRRDRGTSYEQY
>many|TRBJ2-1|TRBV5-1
ASSLATRYNEQF
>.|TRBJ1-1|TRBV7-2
ASSLVPGAYGTEAF
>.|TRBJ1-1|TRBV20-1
SAASPAGQWNTEAF
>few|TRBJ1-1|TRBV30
AYLEDRGEAF
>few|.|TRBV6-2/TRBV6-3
ASRDPWETYEQY
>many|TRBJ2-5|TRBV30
AWSQGQGNTQY
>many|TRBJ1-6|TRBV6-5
ASRADGIVNSPLH
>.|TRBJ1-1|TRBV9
ASSVVRGGGTEAF
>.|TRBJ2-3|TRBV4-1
ASSQVTGGQYTQY
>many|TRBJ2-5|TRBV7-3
ASSPHGSKETQY
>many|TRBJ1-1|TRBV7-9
ASSQGVGLNTEAF
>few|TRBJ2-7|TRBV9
AGSVTGGSYEQY
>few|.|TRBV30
AWSKDLLYEQY
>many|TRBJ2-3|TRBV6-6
ASSLHDRGLKDTQY